This T cell receptor (beta chain) derives from a study of control samples from healthy donors and cancer patients. The protocol was immunoSEQ multiplex PCR, while the TCRdb copy is restricted to in-frame clones and leaves out a portion. The sample has around 99,000 clones; just over 90% are singletons. Sequences were obtained from blood. The source is a human donor in good health. The donor label of this sample is uncertain.

This CDR3 reads CASSLVPVLHPNEQFF. DNA of the CDR3: TGTGCCAGCAGTTTAGTTCCGGTACTACACCCCAATGAGCAGTTCTTC. The V gene is TRBV27, the J gene TRBJ2-1; D remains ambiguous. The CDR3 is 16 amino acids. The germline V gene encodes CDR1 MNHEY and CDR2 SMNVEV (reference sequence). The V end was cut by 2 bases, the J end by 6 bases, with 17 bases between.